Listed here are 21 T cell receptor beta chains from one sample, sequenced in a study of blood T cells in healthy people across ages (dated by TCRdb to the mid-2010s). The method behind the library was 5' RACE. TCRdb records Illumina HiSeq 2500 as the sequencer. A second roughly 6 to 12 cycle PCR used a sample-barcoded 5' primer and a J-beta primer mix. Using fastp at Q25 and MiXCR, TCRdb reprocessed the public reads and kept productive beta chains. Rows with one shared CDR3 protein collapse into an entry with the most common genes and DNA. Within this sample are fewer than 1,200,000 distinct CDR3 sequences, with approximately 25% of them counted one time only. Approximately 0.7% of the sample is taken by the ten largest. These data were likewise used in another study, on T cells of mothers and their children.

Sequences were obtained from blood. The receptors come from a girl aged 2-10 years in good health.

The gene calls are TRBV6-5 and TRBJ2-5; maybe TRBD1 (5 bases). Gene TRBJ2-1 matches the end of the DNA better, so the J call may be wrong. Germline V gene lookup returns CDR1 MNHEY and CDR2 SVGAGI. This CDR3 contains 12 residues. The CDR3 sequence is CASSRDRYEQFF. DNA of the CDR3: TGTGCCAGCAGCAGGGATCGGTATGAGCAGTTCTTC.

The V call is TRBV5-1, the J call TRBJ1-2, with a tentative D call TRBD1 (5 bases). Trimming removed 0 bases at V and 2 bases at J, with 11 bases between. Germline V CDR1 and CDR2: SGHRS, YFSETQ. The length of the CDR3 is 15 residues. This chain's CDR3 is CASSLEGKGNYGYTF. CDR3 sequence (DNA): TGCGCCAGCAGCTTGGAAGGGAAGGGGAACTATGGCTACACCTTC. Complete variable domain (other parts from reference TRBV5-1 and TRBJ1-2): KAGVTQTPRYLIKTRGQQVTLSCSPISGHRSVSWYQQTPGQGLQFLFEYFSETQRNKGNFPGRFSGRQFSNSRSEMNVSTLELGDSALYLCASSLEGKGNYGYTFGSGTRLTVV.

This chain joins TRBV20-1 and TRBJ2-5; D unresolved. The J call is doubtful: the DNA matches TRBJ2-7 better. Per the germline V gene, CDR1 is DFQATT and CDR2 is SNEGSKA (reference sequence). The CDR3 contains 14 residues. Here the CDR3 DNA reads TGCAGTGCCGAAACGACTGAGAGCTCCTACGAGCAGTACTTC. Its translation: CSAETTESSYEQYF.

This clonotype was counted a few times. The chain employs TRBV6-5 and TRBJ2-1, with 8 nucleotides matching TRBD2. CDR3 length: 14 residues. Germline CDR1 MNHEY, CDR2 SVGAGI. J was trimmed by 7 bases and V by 5 bases; bases with no gene match: 7. CDR3 residues: CASSVPGLGNEQFF. Written as DNA, the CDR3 is TGTGCCAGCAGTGTCCCGGGACTAGGGAATGAGCAGTTCTTC.

This clonotype was seen a single time. The chain couples TRBV9 to TRBJ2-2, with D unclear. The V gene lost 2 bases and the J gene lost 3 bases, with 11 bases spanning the gap. From germline, CDR1 is SGDLS and CDR2 YYNGEE. The CDR3 contains 15 residues. The CDR3: CASSVGQYDTGELFF. CDR3 nucleotide sequence: TGTGCCAGCAGCGTCGGTCAGTATGACACCGGGGAGCTGTTTTTT.

The chain links TRBV9 to TRBJ2-5; D remains unclear. The last part of the DNA fits TRBJ2-1 better; the J call may be wrong. The CDR3 has 15 residues. CDR1 and CDR2 (germline): SGDLS, YYNGEE. CDR3 sequence reads: CASSVVGSPSDEQFF. The CDR3 nucleotides are TGTGCCAGCAGCGTAGTTGGCAGCCCCAGCGATGAGCAGTTCTTC.

V usage is TRBV5-1 and J usage is TRBJ2-5; unclear D gene. V lost 0 bases, J lost 4 bases, and 13 bases lay in between. CDR3 length: 15 amino acids. Germline V CDR1 and CDR2: SGHRS, YFSETQ. The DNA for the CDR3 is TGCGCCAGCAGCTTGGAGTTCAGACCCCCAGAGACCCAGTACTTC. Its translation is CASSLEFRPPETQYF.

The genes are TRBV4-1 and TRBJ1-4, with a weak D call TRBD1 (6 bases). This CDR3 spans 13 amino acids. The V and J ends lost 0 bases and 8 bases respectively, with 7 bases between them. Germline CDR1 MGHRA, CDR2 YSYEKL. The CDR3 region is CASSQEGGEKLFF. The CDR3 bases are TGCGCCAGCAGCCAAGAAGGGGGAGAAAAACTGTTTTTT.

This clonotype has just a few counts. This chain links TRBV14 with TRBJ1-2, with D maybe TRBD1 (5 bases). Trimming left V 0 bases short and J 0 bases short, with 8 bases between. Germline-derived CDR1 and CDR2 are SGHDN and FVKESK. CDR3 size: 15 residues. This CDR3 reads CASSQEGDPNYGYTF. CDR3 DNA sequence: TGTGCCAGCAGCCAAGAAGGGGATCCTAACTATGGCTACACCTTC. Combining the CDR3 with reference TRBV14 and TRBJ1-2 gives the whole variable domain EAGVTQFPSHSVIEKGQTVTLRCDPISGHDNLYWYRRVMGKEIKFLLHFVKESKQDESGMPNNRFLAERTGGTYSTLKVQPAELEDSGVYFCASSQEGDPNYGYTFGSGTRLTVV.

The gene calls are TRBV6-2 or TRBV6-3 and TRBJ2-3; D is ambiguous. The germline V gene encodes CDR1 MNHEY and CDR2 SVGEGT. The ends were cut back, 6 bases at V and 8 bases at J, with 12 bases in the middle. This CDR3 is built from 12 residues. CDR3 region: CASRLLLGTQYF. CDR3 nucleotide sequence: TGTGCCAGCAGATTGCTACTTGGTACGCAGTATTTT.

The chain employs TRBV9 and TRBJ2-5; 7 bases fit TRBD2. Per the germline V gene, CDR1 is SGDLS and CDR2 is YYNGEE. J lost 4 bases, V lost 0 bases, and 9 bases had no gene match. This CDR3 spans 16 amino acids. CDR3 DNA sequence: TGTGCCAGCAGCGTAGGGCTAGCGGTCTGGGGAGAGACCCAGTACTTC. This gives the protein CASSVGLAVWGETQYF.

The CDR3 sequence is CSAQPTGNEKLFF. Here the CDR3 DNA reads TGCAGCGCGCAGCCGACAGGCAATGAAAAACTGTTTTTT. The V and J genes are TRBV29-1 and TRBJ1-4; D may be TRBD1 (6 bases). V shed 7 bases and J shed 5 bases, with 14 bases lying between them. This CDR3 contains 13 residues. Germline CDR1 is SQVTM and CDR2 is ANQGSEA.

The chain combines TRBV20-1 with TRBJ1-4; D is ambiguous. The ends were cut back, 4 bases at V and 4 bases at J, with 7 bases in the middle. Germline V gene sequence: CDR1 DFQATT, CDR2 SNEGSKA (reference sequence). This CDR3 contains 12 residues. The CDR3 is CSATYINEKLFF. CDR3 nucleotide sequence: TGCAGTGCTACGTACATTAATGAAAAACTGTTTTTT.

This clonotype was counted ten times or more. V is TRBV28 and J is TRBJ2-5, with D possibly matching TRBD2 (6 bases). This CDR3 region has 14 residues. Germline CDR1 is MDHEN and CDR2 is SYDVKM. The V end was cut by 3 bases, the J end by 4 bases, with 12 bases between. CDR3 sequence (DNA): TGTGCCAGCAGTTTCTGGGGCGGGGCAGAGACCCAGTACTTC. Translation gives CASSFWGGAETQYF.

The chain joins TRBV28 to TRBJ2-5, with D possibly matching TRBD1 (6 bases). Deletions cut 2 bases from V and 3 bases from J, with 22 bases between. The CDR3 has 18 amino acids. Germline-derived CDR1 and CDR2 are MDHEN and SYDVKM. The CDR3 region is CASSLVMGTDSQEETQYF. The CDR3, as DNA: TGTGCCAGCAGTTTAGTCATGGGGACGGACAGTCAAGAAGAGACCCAGTACTTC. The whole variable domain, remainder taken from reference TRBV28 and TRBJ2-5, is DVKVTQSSRYLVKRTGEKVFLECVQDMDHENMFWYRQDPGLGLRLIYFSYDVKMKEKGDIPEGYSVSREKKERFSLILESASTNQTSMYLCASSLVMGTDSQEETQYFGPGTRLLVL.

V is TRBV4-3 and J is TRBJ1-1; D is ambiguous. With 0 bases removed from V and 4 bases from J, the gap between germline ends came to 12 bases. The V gene's germline CDR1 is LGHNA and CDR2 YSLEER. CDR3 size: 15 residues. This CDR3 reads CASSQDRGLVTEAFF. In DNA, the CDR3 is TGCGCCAGCAGCCAAGACCGTGGGCTTGTCACTGAAGCTTTCTTT.

The V and J genes are TRBV12-3 or TRBV12-4 and TRBJ2-5, with D perhaps matching TRBD1 or TRBD2 (5 bases each). This CDR3 comprises 14 residues. V lost 7 bases, J lost 1 base, and 13 bases lay in between. The CDR3: CASNMGRPQETQYF. The CDR3 coding sequence is TGTGCCAGCAACATGGGACGGCCCCAAGAGACCCAGTACTTC.

This clonotype was detected a few times. The chain carries TRBV29-1 and TRBJ2-3, with D unclear. From germline, CDR1 is SQVTM and CDR2 ANQGSEA. The germline V and J ends were trimmed by 3 bases and 4 bases, with 11 bases remaining between them. This CDR3 comprises 13 residues. CDR3 region: CSVDDALPDTQYF. The CDR3 DNA reads TGCAGCGTTGACGACGCGCTCCCAGATACGCAGTATTTT.

The chain carries TRBV28 and TRBJ2-3; a weak D match, TRBD2 (6 bases). The V end lost 4 bases, the J end lost 5 bases, and 7 bases lay between the germline ends. Looked up from germline, CDR1 is MDHEN and CDR2 is SYDVKM. This CDR3 has 12 residues. CDR3 region: CASSWTKDTQYF. In DNA form, the CDR3 reads TGTGCCAGCAGTTGGACTAAAGATACGCAGTATTTT.

The chain recombines TRBV6-5 with TRBJ1-6; 11 bases agree with TRBD1. CDR1 MNHEY and CDR2 SVGAGI come from the germline V gene. After removal of 0 bases from V and 5 bases from J, the junction contained 18 bases not matched to a gene. The CDR3 is 22 amino acids. In nucleotides, the CDR3 is TGTGCCAGCAGTTACTCGATCGTCGTGGGGTCGGGACAGGGGGTCAATAATTCACCCCTCCACTTT. Translated, it gives CASSYSIVVGSGQGVNNSPLHF.

CDR3 DNA sequence: TGTGCCAGCAGTTTAACCGGGGGACTAGCGAAGTACGAGCAGTACTTC. Translating gives CASSLTGGLAKYEQYF. The chain couples TRBV12-3 or TRBV12-4 to TRBJ2-1; 10 positions match TRBD2. The J call is doubtful: the DNA matches TRBJ2-7 better. The length of the CDR3 is 16 residues.